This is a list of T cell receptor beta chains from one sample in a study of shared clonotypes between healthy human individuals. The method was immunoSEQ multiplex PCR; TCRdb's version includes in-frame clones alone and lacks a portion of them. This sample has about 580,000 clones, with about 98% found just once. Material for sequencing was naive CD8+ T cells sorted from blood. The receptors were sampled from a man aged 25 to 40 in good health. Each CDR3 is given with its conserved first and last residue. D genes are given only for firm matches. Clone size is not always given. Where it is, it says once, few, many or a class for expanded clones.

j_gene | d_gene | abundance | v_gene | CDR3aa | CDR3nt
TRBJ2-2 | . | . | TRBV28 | CATEPGTDHLNTGELFF | TGTGCCACCGAGCCGGGGACGGACCACCTAAACACCGGGGAGCTGTTTTTT
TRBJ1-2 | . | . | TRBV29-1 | CSGYVGQPGYGYTF | TGCAGCGGTTATGTGGGACAACCTGGCTATGGCTACACCTTC
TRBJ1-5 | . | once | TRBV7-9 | CASSSDRGPQHF | TGTGCCAGCAGCTCCGACCGGGGGCCCCAGCATTTT
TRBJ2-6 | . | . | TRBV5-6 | CASSFSGASGANVLTF | TGTGCCAGCAGCTTCAGTGGGGCCTCTGGGGCCAACGTCCTGACTTTC
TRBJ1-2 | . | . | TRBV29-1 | CSVRGNYGYTF | TGCAGCGTTCGAGGGAACTATGGCTACACCTTC
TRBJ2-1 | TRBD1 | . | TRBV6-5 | CASSYTGTGEFF | TGTGCCAGCAGTTATACCGGGACAGGGGAGTTCTTC
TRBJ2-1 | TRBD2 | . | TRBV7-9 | CASSLGLANNYGNEQFF | TGTGCCAGCAGCTTAGGACTAGCGAACAATTATGGCAATGAGCAGTTCTTC
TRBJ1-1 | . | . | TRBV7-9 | CASTPEGPFREAFF | TGTGCCAGCACCCCCGAGGGGCCCTTCAGGGAAGCTTTCTTT
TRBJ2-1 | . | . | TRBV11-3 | CASSLGTVGEQFF | TGTGCCAGCAGCCTCGGGACTGTCGGCGAGCAGTTCTTC
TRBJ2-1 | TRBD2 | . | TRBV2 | CASSLTSVPTDEQFF | TGTGCCAGCAGCTTGACTAGCGTCCCCACCGATGAGCAGTTCTTC
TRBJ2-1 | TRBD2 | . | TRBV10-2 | CASSPTGTSPTNEQFF | TGCGCCAGCAGTCCTACCGGGACTAGCCCAACCAATGAGCAGTTCTTC
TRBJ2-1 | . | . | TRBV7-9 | CASSRASEQFF | TGTGCCAGCTCGCGGGCTTCTGAGCAGTTCTTC
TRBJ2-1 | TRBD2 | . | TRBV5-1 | CASSRGSSGSSYNEQFF | TGCGCCAGCAGCCGGGGGTCTAGCGGGAGCTCCTACAATGAGCAGTTCTTC
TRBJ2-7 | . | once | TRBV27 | CASSLGGVQYEQYF | TGTGCCAGCAGTTTGGGGGGAGTTCAGTACGAGCAGTACTTC
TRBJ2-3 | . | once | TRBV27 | CATRSGIRGADTQYF | TGTGCCACCCGGAGCGGGATCAGGGGCGCAGATACGCAGTATTTT
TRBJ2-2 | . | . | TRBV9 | CASSGEDSRTGELFF | TGTGCCAGCAGCGGAGAAGACAGTCGCACCGGGGAGCTGTTTTTT
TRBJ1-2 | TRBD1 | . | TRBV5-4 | CASSLGQGKGYTF | TGTGCCAGCAGCCTGGGACAGGGAAAAGGCTACACCTTC
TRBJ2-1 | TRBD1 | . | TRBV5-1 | CASSPAGTGFDEQFF | TGCGCCAGCAGCCCTGCCGGGACAGGGTTCGATGAGCAGTTCTTC
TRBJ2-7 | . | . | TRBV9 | CASSVGAGLSYEQYF | TGTGCCAGCAGCGTAGGGGCCGGCTTGTCCTACGAGCAGTACTTC